These T cell receptor beta chains were read from a single sample in a study of naive and memory T cell subsets. TCRdb re-derived calls from the UMI-ligation and nested PCR reads in MiXCR, one entry per CDR3 protein. The table shows 37,000 or so distinct CDR3 sequences, with around 10% occurring only once. Sequenced material: skin, taken from a tuberculin skin test site. Receptor source: an adult in good health. Both conserved end residues are part of each CDR3. The order of the fields is J gene, clone size, D gene, V gene, CDR3 protein, CDR3 DNA. The D gene is left open where the match is weak. Expanded clones are given a class, and other clones once, few, many or no size at all.

j_call: TRBJ1-1
clone_size: many
d_call: -
v_call: TRBV7-4
cdr3_aa: CASRTVICTEAFF
cdr3_nt: TGTGCCAGCAGAACAGTGATTTGCACTGAAGCTTTCTTT

j_call: TRBJ2-1
clone_size: few
d_call: TRBD2
v_call: TRBV6-5
cdr3_aa: CASSSGSSGREQFF
cdr3_nt: TGTGCCAGCAGTTCGGGGTCTAGCGGGAGAGAGCAGTTCTTC

j_call: TRBJ1-5
clone_size: -
d_call: -
v_call: TRBV20-1
cdr3_aa: CSASPDSNQPQHF
cdr3_nt: TGCAGTGCTTCCCCTGATAGCAATCAGCCCCAGCATTTT

j_call: TRBJ2-4
clone_size: once
d_call: TRBD2
v_call: TRBV7-2
cdr3_aa: CASSLRVAGGSKNIQYF
cdr3_nt: TGTGCCAGCAGCTTAAGGGTAGCCGGGGGGTCCAAAAACATTCAGTACTTC

j_call: TRBJ2-4
clone_size: few
d_call: -
v_call: TRBV5-5
cdr3_aa: CASSEGLAKNIQYF
cdr3_nt: TGTGCCAGCAGCGAGGGACTAGCCAAAAACATTCAGTACTTC

j_call: TRBJ2-1
clone_size: few
d_call: -
v_call: TRBV7-8
cdr3_aa: CASSFREAYNEQFF
cdr3_nt: TGTGCCAGCAGCTTTCGTGAAGCATACAATGAGCAGTTCTTC

j_call: TRBJ2-1
clone_size: many
d_call: TRBD2
v_call: TRBV11-3
cdr3_aa: CASSPTSGYNEQFF
cdr3_nt: TGTGCCAGCAGCCCGACTAGCGGGTACAATGAGCAGTTCTTC

j_call: TRBJ2-5
clone_size: many
d_call: TRBD1
v_call: TRBV20-1
cdr3_aa: CSAPLTGDLGETQYF
cdr3_nt: TGCAGTGCCCCTTTGACAGGGGATCTTGGAGAGACCCAGTACTTC

j_call: TRBJ1-2
clone_size: -
d_call: TRBD1
v_call: TRBV28
cdr3_aa: CASTTGGHYGYTF
cdr3_nt: TGTGCCAGCACGACAGGGGGGCACTATGGCTACACCTTC

j_call: TRBJ1-6
clone_size: many
d_call: -
v_call: TRBV9
cdr3_aa: CASSVETETPLHF
cdr3_nt: TGTGCCAGCAGCGTAGAGACCGAAACACCCCTCCACTTT

j_call: TRBJ2-2
clone_size: -
d_call: -
v_call: TRBV19
cdr3_aa: CASRRADETGELFF
cdr3_nt: TGTGCCAGTAGAAGGGCAGACGAGACCGGGGAGCTGTTTTTT

j_call: TRBJ1-6
clone_size: -
d_call: -
v_call: TRBV9
cdr3_aa: CASSAHEGPYNSPLHF
cdr3_nt: TGTGCCAGCAGCGCCCATGAGGGCCCCTATAATTCACCCCTCCACTTT

j_call: TRBJ2-2
clone_size: medium-sized
d_call: -
v_call: TRBV28
cdr3_aa: CASSFLGLYTGELFF
cdr3_nt: TGTGCCAGCAGTTTTTTGGGTCTTTACACCGGGGAGCTGTTTTTT

j_call: TRBJ1-2
clone_size: -
d_call: -
v_call: TRBV12-3/TRBV12-4
cdr3_aa: CASSSNTMGYGYTF
cdr3_nt: TGTGCCAGCAGTTCGAACACGATGGGGTATGGCTACACCTTC

j_call: TRBJ1-6
clone_size: many
d_call: -
v_call: TRBV13
cdr3_aa: CASRVNSGTRNNSPLHF
cdr3_nt: TGTGCCAGCAGGGTTAATTCGGGGACGAGAAATAATTCACCCCTCCACTTT

j_call: TRBJ2-1
clone_size: -
d_call: -
v_call: TRBV28
cdr3_aa: CASSVGRDPQFEQFF
cdr3_nt: TGTGCCAGCAGTGTGGGCCGGGATCCCCAATTTGAGCAGTTCTTC

j_call: TRBJ2-6
clone_size: medium-sized
d_call: -
v_call: TRBV7-3
cdr3_aa: CASSLNRGGVTAGANVLTF
cdr3_nt: TGTGCCAGCAGCTTAAATCGCGGGGGCGTAACCGCTGGGGCCAACGTCCTGACTTTC

j_call: TRBJ2-7
clone_size: many
d_call: -
v_call: TRBV20-1
cdr3_aa: CSARDWRAGTYEQYF
cdr3_nt: TGCAGTGCTAGAGATTGGCGGGCGGGCACCTACGAGCAGTACTTC

j_call: TRBJ2-6
clone_size: many
d_call: TRBD1
v_call: TRBV9
cdr3_aa: CASSAIQGGEANVLTF
cdr3_nt: TGTGCCAGCAGCGCCATACAGGGGGGAGAGGCCAACGTCCTGACTTTC

j_call: TRBJ1-4
clone_size: few
d_call: -
v_call: TRBV29-1
cdr3_aa: CSVEDNELELFF
cdr3_nt: TGCAGCGTTGAAGATAATGAACTGGAACTGTTTTTT